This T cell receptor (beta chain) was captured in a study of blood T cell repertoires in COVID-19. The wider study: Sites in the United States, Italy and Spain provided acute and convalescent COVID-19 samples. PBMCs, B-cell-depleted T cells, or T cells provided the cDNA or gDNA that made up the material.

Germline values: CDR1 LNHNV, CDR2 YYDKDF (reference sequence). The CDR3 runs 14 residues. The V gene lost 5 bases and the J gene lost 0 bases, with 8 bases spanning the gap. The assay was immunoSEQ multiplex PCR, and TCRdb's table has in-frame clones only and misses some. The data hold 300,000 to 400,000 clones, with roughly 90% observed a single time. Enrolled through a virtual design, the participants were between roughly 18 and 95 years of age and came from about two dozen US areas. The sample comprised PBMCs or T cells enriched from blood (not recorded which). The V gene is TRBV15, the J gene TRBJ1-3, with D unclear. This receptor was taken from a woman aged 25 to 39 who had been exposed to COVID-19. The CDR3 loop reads CATSLVTSGNTIYF. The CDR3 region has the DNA TGTGCCACCAGCCTAGTAACCTCTGGAAACACCATATATTTT.